This T cell receptor beta chain was documented in a study of blood T cell repertoires in COVID-19. Using immunoSEQ multiplex PCR, the repertoire was profiled, and TCRdb retains in-frame clones only, with some absent. The repertoire holds about 97,000 clones, with 92% as singletons. The CDR3 is 18 residues long. The V segment lost 2 bases and the J segment 3 bases; nucleotides outside the gene matches: 11. The clonotype originates from a man in his forties or fifties with active COVID-19. The J gene is TRBJ2-2, the V gene TRBV5-3; 9 nucleotides match TRBD2. TRBV5-3 is noted as an ORF with a role that remains uncertain. Sequencing was carried out using peripheral blood. The CDR3 reads CARSFMIAGVQDTGELFF. In DNA, the CDR3 is TGTGCCAGAAGCTTTATGATAGCGGGAGTGCAGGACACCGGGGAGCTGTTTTTT.